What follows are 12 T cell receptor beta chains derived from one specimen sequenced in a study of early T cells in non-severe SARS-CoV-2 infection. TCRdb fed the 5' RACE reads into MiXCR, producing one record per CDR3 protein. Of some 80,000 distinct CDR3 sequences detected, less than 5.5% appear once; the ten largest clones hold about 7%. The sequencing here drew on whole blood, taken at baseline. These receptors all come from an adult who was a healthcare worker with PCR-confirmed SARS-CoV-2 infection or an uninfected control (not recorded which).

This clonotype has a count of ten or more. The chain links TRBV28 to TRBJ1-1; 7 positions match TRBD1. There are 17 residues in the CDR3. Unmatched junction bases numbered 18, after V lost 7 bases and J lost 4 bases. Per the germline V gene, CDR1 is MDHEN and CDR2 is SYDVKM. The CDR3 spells CASTLTPTGYSGTEAFF. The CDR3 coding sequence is TGTGCCAGCACCCTTACCCCGACAGGGTATTCGGGCACTGAAGCTTTCTTT.

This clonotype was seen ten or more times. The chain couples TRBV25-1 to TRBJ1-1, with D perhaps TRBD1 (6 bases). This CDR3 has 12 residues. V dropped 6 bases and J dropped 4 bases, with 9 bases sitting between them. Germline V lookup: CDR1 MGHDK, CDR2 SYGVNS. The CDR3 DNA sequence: TGTGCCAGCAGGAGGGGGATCACTGAAGCTTTCTTT. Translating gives CASRRGITEAFF.

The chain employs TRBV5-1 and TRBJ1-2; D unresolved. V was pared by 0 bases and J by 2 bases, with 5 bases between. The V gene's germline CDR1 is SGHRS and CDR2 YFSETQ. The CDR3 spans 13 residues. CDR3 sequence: CASSLEQNYGYTF. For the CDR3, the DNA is TGCGCCAGCAGCTTGGAACAGAACTATGGCTACACCTTC.

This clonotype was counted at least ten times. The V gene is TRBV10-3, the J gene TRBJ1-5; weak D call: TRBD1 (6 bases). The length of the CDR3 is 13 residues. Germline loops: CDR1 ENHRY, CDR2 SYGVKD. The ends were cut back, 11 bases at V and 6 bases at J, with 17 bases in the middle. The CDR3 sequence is CAAEGGDGQPQHF. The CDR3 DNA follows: TGTGCCGCCGAGGGGGGAGACGGTCAGCCCCAGCATTTT.

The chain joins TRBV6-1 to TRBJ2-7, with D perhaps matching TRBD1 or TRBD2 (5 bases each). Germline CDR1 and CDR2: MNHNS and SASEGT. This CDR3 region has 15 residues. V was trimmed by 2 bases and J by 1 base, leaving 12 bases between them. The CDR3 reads CASSELRGASYEQYF. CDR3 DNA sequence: TGTGCCAGCAGTGAACTTCGGGGCGCGTCCTACGAGCAGTACTTC.

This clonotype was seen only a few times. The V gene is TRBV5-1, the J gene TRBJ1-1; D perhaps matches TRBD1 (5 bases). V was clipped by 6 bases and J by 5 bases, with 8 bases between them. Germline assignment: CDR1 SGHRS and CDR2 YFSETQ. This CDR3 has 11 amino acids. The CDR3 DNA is TGCGCCAGCAATACAGGAACTGAAGCTTTCTTT. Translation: CASNTGTEAFF. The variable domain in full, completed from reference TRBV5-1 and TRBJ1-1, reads KAGVTQTPRYLIKTRGQQVTLSCSPISGHRSVSWYQQTPGQGLQFLFEYFSETQRNKGNFPGRFSGRQFSNSRSEMNVSTLELGDSALYLCASNTGTEAFFGQGTRLTVV.

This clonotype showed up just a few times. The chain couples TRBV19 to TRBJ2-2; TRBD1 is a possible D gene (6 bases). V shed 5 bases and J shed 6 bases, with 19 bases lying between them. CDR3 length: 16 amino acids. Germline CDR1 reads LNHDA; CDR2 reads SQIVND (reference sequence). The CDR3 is CASSRVAGAFAGELFF. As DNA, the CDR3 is TGTGCCAGTAGTCGGGTGGCAGGGGCTTTTGCCGGGGAGCTGTTTTTT.

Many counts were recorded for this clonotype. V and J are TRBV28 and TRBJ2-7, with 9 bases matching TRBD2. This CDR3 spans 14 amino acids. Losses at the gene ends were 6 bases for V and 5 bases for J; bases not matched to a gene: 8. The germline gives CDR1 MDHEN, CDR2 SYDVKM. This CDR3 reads CASSDISGSDEQYF. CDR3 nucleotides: TGTGCCAGCAGCGATATTAGCGGGAGTGACGAGCAGTACTTC.

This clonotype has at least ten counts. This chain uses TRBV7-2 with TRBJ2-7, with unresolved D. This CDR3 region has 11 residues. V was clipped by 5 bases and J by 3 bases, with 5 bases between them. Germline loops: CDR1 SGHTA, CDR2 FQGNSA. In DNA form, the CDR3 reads TGTGCCAGCAGCCTACACTACGAGCAGTACTTC. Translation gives CASSLHYEQYF.

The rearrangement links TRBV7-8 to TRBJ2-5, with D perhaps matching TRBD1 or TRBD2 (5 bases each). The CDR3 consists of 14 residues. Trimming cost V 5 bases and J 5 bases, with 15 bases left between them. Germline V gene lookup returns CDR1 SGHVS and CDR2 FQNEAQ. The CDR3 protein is CASSPGAISETQYF. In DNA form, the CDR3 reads TGTGCCAGCAGCCCCGGGGCGATCAGTGAGACCCAGTACTTC.

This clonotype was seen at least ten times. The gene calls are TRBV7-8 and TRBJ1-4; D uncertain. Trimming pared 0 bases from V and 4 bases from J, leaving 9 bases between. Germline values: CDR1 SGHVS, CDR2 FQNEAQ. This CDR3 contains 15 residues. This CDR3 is CASSLAGGVNEKLFF. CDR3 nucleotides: TGTGCCAGCAGCTTAGCTGGAGGAGTTAATGAAAAACTGTTTTTT.

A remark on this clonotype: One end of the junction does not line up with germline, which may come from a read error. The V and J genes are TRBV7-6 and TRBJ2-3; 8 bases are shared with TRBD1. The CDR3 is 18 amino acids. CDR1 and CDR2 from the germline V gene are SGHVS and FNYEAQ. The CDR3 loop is CASSLFLKGQDFTDTLYF. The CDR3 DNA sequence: TGTGCCAGCAGCTTATTCCTGAAGGGACAGGACTTCACAGATACGCTGTATTTT.